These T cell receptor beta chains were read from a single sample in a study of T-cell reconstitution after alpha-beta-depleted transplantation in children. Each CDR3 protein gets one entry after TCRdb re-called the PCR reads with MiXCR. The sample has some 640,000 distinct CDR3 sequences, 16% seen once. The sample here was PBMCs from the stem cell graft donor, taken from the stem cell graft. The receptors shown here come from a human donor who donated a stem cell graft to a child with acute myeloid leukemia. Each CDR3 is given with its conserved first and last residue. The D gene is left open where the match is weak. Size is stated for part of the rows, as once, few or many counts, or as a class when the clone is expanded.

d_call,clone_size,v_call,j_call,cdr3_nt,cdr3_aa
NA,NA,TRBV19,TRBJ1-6,TGTGCCAGTAGTCCTGGGACGTTTTCACCCCTCCACTTT,CASSPGTFSPLHF
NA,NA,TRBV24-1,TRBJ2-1,TGTGCCACCAGTGATGATTTCGGCGGCAGGCCAAACAATGAGCAGTTCTTC,CATSDDFGGRPNNEQFF
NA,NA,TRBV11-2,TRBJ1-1,TGTGCCAGCAGCCCTTACATCAAGGCTGCCACTGAAGCTTTCTTT,CASSPYIKAATEAFF
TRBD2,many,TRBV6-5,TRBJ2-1,TGTGCCAGCAGTTACGAAGGACTAGTACACAATGAGCAGTTCTTC,CASSYEGLVHNEQFF
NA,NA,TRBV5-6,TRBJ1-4,TGTGCCAGCAGCGCGGACAGAACAACTAATGAAAAACTGTTTTTT,CASSADRTTNEKLFF
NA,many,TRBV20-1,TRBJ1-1,TGCAGTGCTAGGGGGTTCTACACTGAAGCTTTCTTT,CSARGFYTEAFF
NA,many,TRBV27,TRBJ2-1,TGTGCCAGCAGTTTGAGTAGGGACTCCGAGCAGTTCTTC,CASSLSRDSEQFF
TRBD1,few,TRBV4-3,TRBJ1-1,TGCGCCAGCAGCCAAGATGACAGGGCCGTCACTGAAGCTTTCTTT,CASSQDDRAVTEAFF
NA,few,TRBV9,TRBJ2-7,TGTGCCAGCAGCGTAGGGTCGGCAGGGACCCTCTACGAGCAGTACTTC,CASSVGSAGTLYEQYF
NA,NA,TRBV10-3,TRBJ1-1,TGTGCCATCAGATCCCCGGGGAGGAGGCCGGCGAACACTGAAGCTTTCTTT,CAIRSPGRRPANTEAFF
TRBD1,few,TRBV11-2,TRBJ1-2,TGTGCCAGCACCATAGCAGGGGGCTCTAACTATGGCTACACCTTC,CASTIAGGSNYGYTF
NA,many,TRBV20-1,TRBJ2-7,TGCAGTGCTAGGTTCACAAGGTGGGGCGAGCAGTACTTC,CSARFTRWGEQYF
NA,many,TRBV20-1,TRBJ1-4,TGCAGTGCTAGGGAGGTCCTCCAATCTCGACGTTTGGTTTCTAATGAAAAACTGTTTTTT,CSAREVLQSRRLVSNEKLFF
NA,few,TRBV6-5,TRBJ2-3,TGTGCCAGCAGTTACTGGCAGGGCACAGATACGCAGTATTTT,CASSYWQGTDTQYF
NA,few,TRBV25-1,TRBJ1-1,TGTGCCAGCAAGGGGGGGTACACTGAAGCTTTCTTT,CASKGGYTEAFF
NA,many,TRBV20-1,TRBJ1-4,TGCAGTGCTAGAGGCCCAGACCGGGTCTCCAATGAAAAACTGTTTTTT,CSARGPDRVSNEKLFF
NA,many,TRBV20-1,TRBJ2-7,TGCAGTGCTCTCCAGAGGCGCCAGAACCCCTACGAGCAGTACTTC,CSALQRRQNPYEQYF
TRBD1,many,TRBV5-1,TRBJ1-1,TGCGCCAGCAGCTTTTCCGGGACAGGGGGCGCGGGAACTGAAGCTTTCTTT,CASSFSGTGGAGTEAFF
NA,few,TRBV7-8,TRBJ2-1,TGTGCCAGCAGCTACGGGCTCCGGGGGCCGGGCAATGAGCAGTTCTTC,CASSYGLRGPGNEQFF
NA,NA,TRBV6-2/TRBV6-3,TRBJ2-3,TGTGCCAGCAGTTCCCGGCAGGGTCTATTCACAGATACGCAGTATTTT,CASSSRQGLFTDTQYF
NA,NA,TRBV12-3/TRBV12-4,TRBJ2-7,TGTGCCAGCAGTTTAGGTTGGGCTAGTGTCTACGAGCAGTACTTC,CASSLGWASVYEQYF
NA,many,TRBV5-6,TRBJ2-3,TGTGCCAGCCGAGCAGGGGAGTCCAGGTATACGCAGTATTTT,CASRAGESRYTQYF
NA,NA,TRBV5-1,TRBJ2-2,TGCGCCAGCTCGGAGTGGGGGGCGAACGCGAACACCGGGGAGCTGTTTTTT,CASSEWGANANTGELFF
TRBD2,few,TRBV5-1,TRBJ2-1,TGCGCCAGCAGCTTTCTAGCGGGGGGCTCCGCCATCGATGAGCAGTTCTTC,CASSFLAGGSAIDEQFF
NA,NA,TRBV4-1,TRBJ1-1,TGCGCCAGCAGCCAAGCCCCAGGAACTGAAGCTTTCTTT,CASSQAPGTEAFF
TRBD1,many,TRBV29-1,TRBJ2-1,TGCAGCGTTGGGACAGGGGATGAGCAGTTCTTC,CSVGTGDEQFF
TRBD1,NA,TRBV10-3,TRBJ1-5,TGTGCCATCAGCTTAACAGGGGGAAGAGACGGTCAGCCCCAGCATTTT,CAISLTGGRDGQPQHF
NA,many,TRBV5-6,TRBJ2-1,TGTGCCAGCAGCTGGGGGGGGCCCAGCTCCTACAATGAGCAGTTCTTC,CASSWGGPSSYNEQFF
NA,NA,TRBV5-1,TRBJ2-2,TGCGCCAGCAGCCCTCAACCGGGACGCAACACCGGGGAGCTGTTTTTT,CASSPQPGRNTGELFF
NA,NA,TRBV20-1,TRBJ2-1,TGCAGTGCTAGAGAGGCCGGGACTCGAGGATGGAATGAGCAGTTCTTC,CSAREAGTRGWNEQFF
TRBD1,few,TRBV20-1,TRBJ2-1,TGCAGTGCTAGATGGGACAGGTTAAACAATGAGCAGTTCTTC,CSARWDRLNNEQFF
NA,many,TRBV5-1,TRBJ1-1,TGCGCCAGCAGCTCCGGACAGAGGGCTACTGAAGCTTTCTTT,CASSSGQRATEAFF
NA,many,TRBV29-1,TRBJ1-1,TGCAGCGTTGAAGATCCGCGGAATTCTGAAGCTTTCTTT,CSVEDPRNSEAFF
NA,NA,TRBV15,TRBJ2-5,TGTGCCACCAGCAGAGAAAGGAGGGGGCAAGGACAAGAGACCCAGTACTTC,CATSRERRGQGQETQYF
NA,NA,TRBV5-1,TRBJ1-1,TGCGCCAGCAGTTCCTTCGACAGCCGCACTGAAGCTTTCTTT,CASSSFDSRTEAFF
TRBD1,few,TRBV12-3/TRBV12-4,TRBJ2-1,TGTGCCAGCAGTTTTTCGGGACAGGGAATTTCCAATGAGCAGTTCTTC,CASSFSGQGISNEQFF
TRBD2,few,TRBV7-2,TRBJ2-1,TGTGCCAGCAGCCCCGCGACTAGCGGGGGGGCATGGGAGCAGTTCTTC,CASSPATSGGAWEQFF
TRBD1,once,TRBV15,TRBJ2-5,TGTGCCACCAGCAGAGGGACAGGGGGCTACCAAGAGACCCAGTACTTC,CATSRGTGGYQETQYF
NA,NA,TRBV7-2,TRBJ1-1,TGTGCCAGCAGCTTATACGGGAAGAACACTGAAGCTTTCTTT,CASSLYGKNTEAFF
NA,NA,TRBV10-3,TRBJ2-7,TGTGCCATCAGTGAGGACTGGGGCCAGGGGTCCTACGAGCAGTACTTC,CAISEDWGQGSYEQYF
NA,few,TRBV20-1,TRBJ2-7,TGCAGTGCTAGAACCCCATTGGGGGGAGGATACGAGCAGTACTTC,CSARTPLGGGYEQYF
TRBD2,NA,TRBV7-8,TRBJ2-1,TGTGCCAGCAGCTTATTGGGAAGAGCGGGGGGAAATCGGAATGAGCAGTTCTTC,CASSLLGRAGGNRNEQFF
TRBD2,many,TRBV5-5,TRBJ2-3,TGTGCCAGCAGCTTGGCGCTGCTAGCGGGGAGCACAGATACGCAGTATTTT,CASSLALLAGSTDTQYF
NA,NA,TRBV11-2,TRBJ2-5,TGTGCCAGCAGCTTAAATGCGGTCCAAGAGACCCAGTACTTC,CASSLNAVQETQYF
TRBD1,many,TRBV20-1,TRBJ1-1,TGCAGTGCCGGGGAGGGGGCGAGAACTGAAGCTTTCTTT,CSAGEGARTEAFF
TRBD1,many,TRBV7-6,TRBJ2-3,TGTGCCAGCAGCTTACCCCGGACAGGAGGCACAGATACGCAGTATTTT,CASSLPRTGGTDTQYF
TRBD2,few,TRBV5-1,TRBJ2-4,TGCGCCAGCGCTACTAGCGGGGGGCGATCCAAAAACATTCAGTACTTC,CASATSGGRSKNIQYF
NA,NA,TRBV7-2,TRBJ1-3,TGTGCCAGCAGCTTAGTCCCGGACCCTGGAAACACCATATATTTT,CASSLVPDPGNTIYF
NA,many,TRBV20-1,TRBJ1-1,TGCAGTGCCCGTGAAGAAGCAGATACTGAAGCTTTCTTT,CSAREEADTEAFF
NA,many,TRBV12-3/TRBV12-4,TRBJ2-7,TGTGCCAGCAGCTATGGACAATCCGAGCAGTACTTC,CASSYGQSEQYF
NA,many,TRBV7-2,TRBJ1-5,TGTGCCAGCAGTCCCGGGACGCTGAAGGGGCCCCAGCATTTT,CASSPGTLKGPQHF
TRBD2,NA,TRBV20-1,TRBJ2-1,TGCAGTGCCAGCTTAGCGGGGGTCCGGCATGAGCAGTTCTTC,CSASLAGVRHEQFF
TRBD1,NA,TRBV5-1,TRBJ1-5,TGCGCCAGCAGCCCGGGACAGGGATTTCAGCCCCAGCATTTT,CASSPGQGFQPQHF